These 3 T cell receptor beta chains came from one sample sequenced in a study of cytomegalovirus exposure and HLA in healthy donors. The table came from immunoSEQ multiplex PCR; TCRdb's copy has only in-frame clones and leaves some out. The table shows tens of thousands of clones, with over 85% occurring only once. Sequenced input: PBMCs. The receptors stem from a man aged 18 to 29 in good health and CMV-seronegative.

This clone was observed a handful of times. This chain links TRBV28 with TRBJ2-2; D not certain. CDR1 is MDHEN, CDR2 SYDVKM, per germline. The CDR3 extends over 12 amino acids. V was cut by 2 bases and J by 9 bases, with 7 bases left in between. CDR3 nucleotide sequence: TGTGCCAGCAGTTTAAGTAGCCGGGAGCTGTTTTTT. Its protein is CASSLSSRELFF. Looking up the rest from reference TRBV28 and TRBJ2-2 gives the full variable domain: DVKVTQSSRYLVKRTGEKVFLECVQDMDHENMFWYRQDPGLGLRLIYFSYDVKMKEKGDIPEGYSVSREKKERFSLILESASTNQTSMYLCASSLSSRELFFGEGSRLTVL.

The chain employs TRBV27 and TRBJ2-7; D possibly corresponds to TRBD2 (6 bases). Trimming took off 2 bases at V and 4 bases at J, with 18 bases between the two ends. This CDR3 has 16 residues. CDR1 and CDR2 from the germline V gene are MNHEY and SMNVEV (reference sequence). The CDR3 DNA reads as TGTGCCAGCAGTTTAAGTACCCAGGGTGGGGGGTACGAGCAGTACTTC. Its protein product is CASSLSTQGGGYEQYF.

The genes are TRBV5-1 and TRBJ2-7, with 8 bases lining up with TRBD2. Per germline, CDR1 SGHRS and CDR2 YFSETQ. The CDR3 length is 13 residues. V was pared by 4 bases and J by 5 bases, with 5 bases of the junction left unmatched. This CDR3 reads CASSPGGFHEQYF. CDR3 nucleotide sequence: TGCGCCAGCAGCCCGGGGGGGTTCCACGAGCAGTACTTC. The full variable domain, in which reference TRBV5-1 and TRBJ2-7 provide the parts outside the CDR3, is KAGVTQTPRYLIKTRGQQVTLSCSPISGHRSVSWYQQTPGQGLQFLFEYFSETQRNKGNFPGRFSGRQFSNSRSEMNVSTLELGDSALYLCASSPGGFHEQYFGPGTRLTVT.